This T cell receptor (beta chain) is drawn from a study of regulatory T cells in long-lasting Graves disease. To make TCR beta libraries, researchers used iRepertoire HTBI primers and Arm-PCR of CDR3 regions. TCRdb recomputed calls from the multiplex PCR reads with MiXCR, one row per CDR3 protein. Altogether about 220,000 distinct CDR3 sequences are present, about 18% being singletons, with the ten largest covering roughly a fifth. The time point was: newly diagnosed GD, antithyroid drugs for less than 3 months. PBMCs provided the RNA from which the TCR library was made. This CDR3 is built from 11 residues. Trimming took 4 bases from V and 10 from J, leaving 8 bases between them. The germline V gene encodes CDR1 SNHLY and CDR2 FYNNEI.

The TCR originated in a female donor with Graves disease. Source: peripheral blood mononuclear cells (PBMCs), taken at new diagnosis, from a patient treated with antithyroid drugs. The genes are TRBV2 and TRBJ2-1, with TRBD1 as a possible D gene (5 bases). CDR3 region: CASSGSGEQFF. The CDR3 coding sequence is TGTGCCAGCAGTGGGTCAGGGGAGCAGTTCTTC.